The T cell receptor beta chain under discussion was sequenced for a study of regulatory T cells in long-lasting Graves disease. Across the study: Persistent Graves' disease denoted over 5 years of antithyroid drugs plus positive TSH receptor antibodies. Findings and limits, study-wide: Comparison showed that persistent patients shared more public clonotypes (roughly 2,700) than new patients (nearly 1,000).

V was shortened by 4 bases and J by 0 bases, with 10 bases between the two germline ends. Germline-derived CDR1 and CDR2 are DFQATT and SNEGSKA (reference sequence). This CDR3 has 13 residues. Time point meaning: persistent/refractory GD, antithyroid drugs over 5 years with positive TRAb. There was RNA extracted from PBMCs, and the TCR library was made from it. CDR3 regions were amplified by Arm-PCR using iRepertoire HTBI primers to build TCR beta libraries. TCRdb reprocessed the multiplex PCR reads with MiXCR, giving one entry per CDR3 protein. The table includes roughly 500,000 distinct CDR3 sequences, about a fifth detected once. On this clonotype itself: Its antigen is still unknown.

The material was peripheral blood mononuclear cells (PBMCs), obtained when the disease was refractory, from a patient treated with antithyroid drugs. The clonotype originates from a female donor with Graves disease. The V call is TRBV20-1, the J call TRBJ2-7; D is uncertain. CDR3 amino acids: CSAIDASSYEQYF. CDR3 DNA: TGCAGTGCTATCGACGCGTCCTCCTACGAGCAGTACTTC.